Described below is a single TCR beta chain sequence and its context. Its antigen is unknown. The data originate from a study of cytomegalovirus exposure and HLA in healthy donors. General study results and limits: Overall, about 160 TCR beta chains were annotated as cytomegalovirus-associated. Accurate predictions that matched the HLA-A and HLA-B alleles of most subjects were reportedly made from TCR beta sequences. Using a false discovery rate of 0.05, a later analysis showed that approximately 17,000 TCR beta sequences were associated with HLA alleles.

Both 60 Vbeta primers and 13 Jbeta primers went into the PCR. Original handling: As a later analysis found, there were 80 million or so unique TCR beta chains, of which roughly 11 million were shared. The protocol was immunoSEQ multiplex PCR, while the TCRdb copy is restricted to in-frame clones and leaves out a portion. That table is the source of V, J and clone size, and D and trimming were worked out from the DNA. The sample has about 120,000 clones, 79% seen once. The V gene's germline CDR1 is SGHTA and CDR2 FQGNSA. The CDR3 totals 14 residues. V was shortened by 8 bases and J by 2 bases, with 16 bases between the two germline ends.

This receptor was identified in a man in his thirties or forties in good health and CMV-seropositive. The sequenced material came from PBMCs. This rearrangement joins TRBV7-2 to TRBJ2-7; D perhaps matches TRBD2 (5 bases). Written as DNA, the CDR3 is TGTGCCAGCCAGCCCCAGGCCGGGGCCTACGAGCAGTACTTC. As protein: CASQPQAGAYEQYF.